This T cell receptor beta chain was obtained from a study of blood T cells in healthy people across ages. Study-level findings and limits: Any changes in expanded clonotypes were possibly confounded, as donor CMV status remained unknown.

In germline, CDR1 is SGHVS, CDR2 FQNEAQ. This CDR3 has 19 residues. V lost 5 bases to trimming and J lost 2 bases; unmatched junction nucleotides: 18. Peripheral blood, ten milliliters per donor, was collected. A minimum of 6 million PBMCs was isolated per sample. In this sample, this clonotype turned up a few times. Its antigen is undetermined. The second PCR ran roughly 6 to 12 cycles with a sample-barcoded 5' primer and J-beta primers. A template-switch adaptor with 12 random nucleotides tagged each cDNA molecule. TCRdb analysed the 5' RACE reads with MiXCR anew, one entry per CDR3 protein. The sample gives some 1,800,000 distinct CDR3 sequences, 39% of which show up once; 20% to 25% is in the top ten.

The sequence was obtained from a human donor in good health. Sample: blood. The chain combines TRBV7-8 with TRBJ2-7; 10 bases are a match to TRBD2. The DNA of the CDR3 is TGTGCCAGCAGCAACTATGGGGGGGTCCTAGCGGGGGTCCCCTACGAGCAGTACTTC. This gives the protein CASSNYGGVLAGVPYEQYF.